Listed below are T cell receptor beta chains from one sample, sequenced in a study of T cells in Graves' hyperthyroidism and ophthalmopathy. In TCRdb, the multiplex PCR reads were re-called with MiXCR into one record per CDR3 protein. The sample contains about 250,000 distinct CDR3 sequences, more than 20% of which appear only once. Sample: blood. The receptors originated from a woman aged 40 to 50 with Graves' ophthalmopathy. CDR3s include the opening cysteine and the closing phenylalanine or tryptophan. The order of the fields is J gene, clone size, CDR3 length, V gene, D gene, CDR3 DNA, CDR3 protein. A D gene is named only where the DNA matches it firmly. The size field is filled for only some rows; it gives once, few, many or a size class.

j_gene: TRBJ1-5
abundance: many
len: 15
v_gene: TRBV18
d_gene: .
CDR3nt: TGTGCCAGCTCACCTTCAGGGGCGGGCAATCAGCCCCAGCATTTT
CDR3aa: CASSPSGAGNQPQHF

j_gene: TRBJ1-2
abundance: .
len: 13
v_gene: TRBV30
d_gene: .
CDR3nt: TGTGCCTGGAGTGTACAGACCATTTATGGCTACACCTTC
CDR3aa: CAWSVQTIYGYTF

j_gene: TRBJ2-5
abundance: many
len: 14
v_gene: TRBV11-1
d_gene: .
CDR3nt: TGTGCCAGCAGCTTAGCACACCCAAGGGAGACCCAGTACTTC
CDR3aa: CASSLAHPRETQYF

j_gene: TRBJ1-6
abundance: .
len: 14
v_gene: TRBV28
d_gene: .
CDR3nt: TGTGCCAGCAGTTCCGGGGACTATAATTCACCCCTCCACTTT
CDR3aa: CASSSGDYNSPLHF

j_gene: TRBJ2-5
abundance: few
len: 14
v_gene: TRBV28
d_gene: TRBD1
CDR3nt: TGTGCCAGCAGTTCGGACAGGGATCGGGAGACCCAGTACTTC
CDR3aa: CASSSDRDRETQYF

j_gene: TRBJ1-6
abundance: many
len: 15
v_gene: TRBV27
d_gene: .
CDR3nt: TGTGCCAGCACAAGACTAGGACGGCGACGGGCACCCCTCCACTTT
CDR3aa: CASTRLGRRRAPLHF

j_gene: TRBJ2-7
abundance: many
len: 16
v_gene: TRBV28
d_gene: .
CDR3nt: TGTGCCAGCAGTTTGGTGGCGGCTACTATTTCCCACGAGCAGTACTTC
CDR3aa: CASSLVAATISHEQYF

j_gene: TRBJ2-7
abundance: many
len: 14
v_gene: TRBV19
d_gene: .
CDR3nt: TGTGCCAGTAGTGCGACGCAGGGCTCCTACGAGCAGTACTTC
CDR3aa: CASSATQGSYEQYF

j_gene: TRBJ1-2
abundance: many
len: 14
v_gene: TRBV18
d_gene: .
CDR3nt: TGTGCCAGCTCCCCGGGACACGCTAACTATGGCTACACCTTC
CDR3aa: CASSPGHANYGYTF

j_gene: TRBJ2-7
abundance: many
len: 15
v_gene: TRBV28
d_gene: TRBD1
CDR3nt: TGTGCCAGCAGTTTATACGGGACAGGGGCCTACGAGCAGTACTTC
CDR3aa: CASSLYGTGAYEQYF

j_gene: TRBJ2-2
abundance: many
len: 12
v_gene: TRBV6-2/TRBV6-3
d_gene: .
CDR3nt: TGTGCCAGCAGTTACTCAACCGGGGAGCTGTTTTTT
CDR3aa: CASSYSTGELFF

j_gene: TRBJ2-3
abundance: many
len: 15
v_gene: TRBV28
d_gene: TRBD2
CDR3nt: TGTGCCAGCAGTTTCTTGGGACTACTCACAGATACGCAGTATTTT
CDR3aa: CASSFLGLLTDTQYF

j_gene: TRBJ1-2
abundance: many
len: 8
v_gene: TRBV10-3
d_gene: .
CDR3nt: TGTGCCCTCTGCGGCTACACCTTC
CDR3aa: CALCGYTF

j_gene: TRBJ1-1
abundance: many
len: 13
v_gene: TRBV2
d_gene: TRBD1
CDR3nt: TGTGCCACCCGGCAAGAGACAGGGCATGAAGCTTTCTTT
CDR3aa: CATRQETGHEAFF

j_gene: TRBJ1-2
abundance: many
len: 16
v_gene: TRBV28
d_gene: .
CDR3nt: TGTGCCAGCAGTTTCCGTGGGGTAACAAGGACAGCCGCACTAGTATTC
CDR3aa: CASSFRGVTRTAALVF

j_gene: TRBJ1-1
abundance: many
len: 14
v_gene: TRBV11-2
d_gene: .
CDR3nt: TGTGCCAGCAGCGACAGGCGAAAATTCACTGAAGCTTTCTTT
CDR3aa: CASSDRRKFTEAFF

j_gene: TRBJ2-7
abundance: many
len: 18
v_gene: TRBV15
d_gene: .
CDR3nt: TGTGCCACCAGCAGGGACAGCTCAGAGGGGATCGGACAAGGAGAGCAGTACTTC
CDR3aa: CATSRDSSEGIGQGEQYF

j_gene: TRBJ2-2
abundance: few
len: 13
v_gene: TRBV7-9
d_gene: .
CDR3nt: TGTGCCAGCAGCACTTACTCCACCGGGGAGCTGTTTTTT
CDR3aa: CASSTYSTGELFF

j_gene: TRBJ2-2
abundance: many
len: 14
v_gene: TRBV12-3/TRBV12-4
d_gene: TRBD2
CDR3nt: TGTGCCAGCAGCCCCGTAGCGGGTAACGGGGAGCTGTTTTTT
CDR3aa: CASSPVAGNGELFF

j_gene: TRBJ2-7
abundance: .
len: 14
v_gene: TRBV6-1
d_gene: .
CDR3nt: TGTGCCAGCAGGGAACCGGGCTCCAATTACGAGCAGTACTTC
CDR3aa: CASREPGSNYEQYF

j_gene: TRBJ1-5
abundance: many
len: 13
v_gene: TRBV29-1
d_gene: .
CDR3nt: TGCAGCGTTGTTAAGGGTATCAATCAGCCCCAGCATTTT
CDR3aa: CSVVKGINQPQHF

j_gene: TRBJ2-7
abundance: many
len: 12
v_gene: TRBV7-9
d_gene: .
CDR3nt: TGTGCCAGCGGAACTAACAGGGACGAGCAGTACTTC
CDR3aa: CASGTNRDEQYF

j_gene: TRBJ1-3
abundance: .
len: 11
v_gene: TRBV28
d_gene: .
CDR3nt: TGTGCCGGGGGATCCTTAAACACCATATATTTT
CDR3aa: CAGGSLNTIYF

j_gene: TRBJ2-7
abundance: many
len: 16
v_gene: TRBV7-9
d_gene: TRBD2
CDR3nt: TGTGCCAGCAGCCCCTCCGGGCGGGAGGGCCGGTACGAGCAGTACTTC
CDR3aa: CASSPSGREGRYEQYF

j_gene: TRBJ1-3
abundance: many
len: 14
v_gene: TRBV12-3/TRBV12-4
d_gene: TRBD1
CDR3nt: TGTGCCAGCAGTGCGACAGGGGGCAGAAACACCATATATTTT
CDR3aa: CASSATGGRNTIYF

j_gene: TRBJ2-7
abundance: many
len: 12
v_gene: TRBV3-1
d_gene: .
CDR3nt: TGTGCCAGCAGCATCTCCATCAGCGAGCAGTACTTC
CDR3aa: CASSISISEQYF

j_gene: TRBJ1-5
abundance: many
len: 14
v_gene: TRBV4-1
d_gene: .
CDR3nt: TGCGCCAGCAGCATTTCGGGGGGATCTCAGCCCCAGCATTTT
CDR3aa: CASSISGGSQPQHF

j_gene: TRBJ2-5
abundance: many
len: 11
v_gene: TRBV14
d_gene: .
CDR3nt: TGTGCCAGCAGCCAAGGTGGGGCTCAGTACTTC
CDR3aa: CASSQGGAQYF

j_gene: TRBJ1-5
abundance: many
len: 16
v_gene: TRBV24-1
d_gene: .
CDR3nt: TGTGCCACCAGTGATTTGCCCGGGGGCGGGGGTCAGCCCCAGCATTTT
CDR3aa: CATSDLPGGGGQPQHF